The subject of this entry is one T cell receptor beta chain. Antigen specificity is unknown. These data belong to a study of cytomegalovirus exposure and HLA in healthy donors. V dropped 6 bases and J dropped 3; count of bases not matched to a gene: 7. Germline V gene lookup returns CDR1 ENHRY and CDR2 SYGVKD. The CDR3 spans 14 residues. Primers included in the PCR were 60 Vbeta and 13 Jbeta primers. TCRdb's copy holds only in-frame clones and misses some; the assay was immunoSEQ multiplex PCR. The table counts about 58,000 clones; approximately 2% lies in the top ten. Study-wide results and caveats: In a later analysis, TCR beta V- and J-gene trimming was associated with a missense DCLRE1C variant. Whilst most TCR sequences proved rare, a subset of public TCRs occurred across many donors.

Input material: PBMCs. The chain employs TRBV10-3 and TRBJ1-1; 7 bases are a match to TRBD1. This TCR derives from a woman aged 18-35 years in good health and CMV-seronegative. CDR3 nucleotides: TGTGCCATCAGCAAGACAGGGACGGACACTGAAGCTTTCTTT. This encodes CAISKTGTDTEAFF.